This T cell receptor (beta chain) comes out of a study of CD8+ T cells in alopecia areata. Regarding the study as a whole: Tissue-resident alphabeta T cells belonging to normal skin likewise get sequenced within scalp specimens.

Turning to this clone: The antigen is undetermined.

Germline V gives CDR1 SGDLS, CDR2 YYNGEE. Trimming took off 0 bases at V and 7 bases at J, with 8 bases between the two ends. The CDR3 is made up of 13 amino acids. As the sequencing template, cDNA was produced by extracting RNA and reverse transcribing it. The table came from immunoSEQ multiplex PCR; TCRdb's copy has only in-frame clones and leaves some out. The profile shows 50,000 to 70,000 clones, roughly two fifths of them singletons. The J gene is TRBJ2-1, the V gene TRBV9; D not certain. Sequenced sample: NKG2D-low CD8+ T cells sorted from blood. This TCR was sampled from a human donor with alopecia areata. The CDR3 loop is CASSVEYGNEQFF. The DNA for the CDR3 is TGTGCCAGCAGCGTAGAATATGGAAATGAGCAGTTCTTC.